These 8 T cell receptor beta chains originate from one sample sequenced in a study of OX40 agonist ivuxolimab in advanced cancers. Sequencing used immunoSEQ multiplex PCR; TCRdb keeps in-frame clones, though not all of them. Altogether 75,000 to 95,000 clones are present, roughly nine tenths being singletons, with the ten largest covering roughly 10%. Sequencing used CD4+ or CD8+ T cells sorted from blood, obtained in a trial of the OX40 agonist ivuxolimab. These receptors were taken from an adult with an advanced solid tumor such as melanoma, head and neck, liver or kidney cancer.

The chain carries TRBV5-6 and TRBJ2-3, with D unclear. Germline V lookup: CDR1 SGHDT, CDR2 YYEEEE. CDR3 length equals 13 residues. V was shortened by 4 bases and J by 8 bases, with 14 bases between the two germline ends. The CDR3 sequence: CASSPTRTGTQYF. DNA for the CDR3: TGTGCCAGCAGCCCTACCAGGACGGGTACGCAGTATTTT.

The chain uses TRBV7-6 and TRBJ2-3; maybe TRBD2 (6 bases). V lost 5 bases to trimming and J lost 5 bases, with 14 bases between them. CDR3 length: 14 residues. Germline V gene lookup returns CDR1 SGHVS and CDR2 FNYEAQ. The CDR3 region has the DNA TGTGCCAGCAGCCCCGAATGGCGGGGAGATACGCAGTATTTT. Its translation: CASSPEWRGDTQYF.

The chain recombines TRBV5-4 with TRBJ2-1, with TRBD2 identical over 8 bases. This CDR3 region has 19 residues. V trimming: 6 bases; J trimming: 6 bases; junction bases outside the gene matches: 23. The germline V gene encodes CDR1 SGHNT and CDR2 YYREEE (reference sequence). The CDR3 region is CASTSFRSGRVAGINEQFF. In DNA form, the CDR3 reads TGTGCCAGCACCTCGTTCCGCTCGGGTCGGGTAGCGGGAATCAATGAGCAGTTCTTC.

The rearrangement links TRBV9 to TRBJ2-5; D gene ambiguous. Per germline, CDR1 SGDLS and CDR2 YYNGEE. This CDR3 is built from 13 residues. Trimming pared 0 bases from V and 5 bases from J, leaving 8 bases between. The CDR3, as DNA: TGTGCCAGCAGCGTAGGGGTCTGGGAGACCCAGTACTTC. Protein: CASSVGVWETQYF.

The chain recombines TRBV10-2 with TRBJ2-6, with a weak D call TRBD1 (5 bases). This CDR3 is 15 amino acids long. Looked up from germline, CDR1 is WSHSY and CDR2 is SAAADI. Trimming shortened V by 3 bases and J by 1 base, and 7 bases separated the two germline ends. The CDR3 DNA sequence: TGCGCCAGCAGTGACACAGGTTCTGGGGCCAACGTCCTGACTTTC. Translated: CASSDTGSGANVLTF.

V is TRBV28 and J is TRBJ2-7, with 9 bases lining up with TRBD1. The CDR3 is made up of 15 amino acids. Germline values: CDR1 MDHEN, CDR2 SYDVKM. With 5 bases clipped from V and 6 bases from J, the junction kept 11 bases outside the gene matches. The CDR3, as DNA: TGTGCCAGCAGTCCTAGGACAGGGGAAGTCGGCGAGCAGTACTTC. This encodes CASSPRTGEVGEQYF.

CDR3 residues: CASSSEGLAGGETQYF. The CDR3 nucleotides read TGTGCCAGCAGCTCAGAGGGACTAGCGGGAGGGGAGACCCAGTACTTC. This chain joins TRBV5-4 and TRBJ2-5; 16 nucleotides match TRBD2. The V gene's germline CDR1 is SGHNT and CDR2 YYREEE (reference sequence). V shed 3 bases and J 5 bases; nucleotides not matched to a gene: 4. CDR3 length: 16 amino acids.

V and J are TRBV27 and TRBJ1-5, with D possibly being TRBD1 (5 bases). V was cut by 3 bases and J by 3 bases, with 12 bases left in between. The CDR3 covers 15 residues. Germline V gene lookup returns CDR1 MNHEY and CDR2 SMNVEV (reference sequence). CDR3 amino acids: CASSFQGLNNQPQHF. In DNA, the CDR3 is TGTGCCAGCAGTTTTCAGGGACTGAACAATCAGCCCCAGCATTTT.